The sample holds a few counts of the clone carrying this T cell receptor beta chain. In terms of age and location, participants ranged from roughly 18 to 95 years and lived in about 25 US areas. Clinical history as reported by participants underpinned cohort assignment. This sample was included in a study of blood T cell repertoires in COVID-19. Across the study: From the United States, Italy and Spain came samples of acute and convalescent COVID-19.

The CDR3 runs 15 residues. Germline assignment: CDR1 MNHEY and CDR2 SVGAGI. Germline trimming cut 7 bases from V and 5 bases from J; bases unmatched to any gene: 11. Study processing details: Reference gene primer amplification gave nucleated cell count estimates. TCRdb keeps only in-frame clones here, not all; method: immunoSEQ multiplex PCR. V, J and clone size were drawn from that table, and D and trimming were deduced from the DNA. The data contain hundreds of thousands of clones, around 85% of them singletons. The chain uses TRBV6-5 and TRBJ1-3, with 7 bases fitting TRBD1. The source is a woman aged 45-65 years in a cohort exposed to, infected with or recovered from COVID-19 (not recorded which). Input material: PBMCs or T cells enriched from blood (not recorded which). The CDR3 is CASKTVRDSRNTIYF. The CDR3 DNA reads TGTGCCAGCAAGACCGTCCGGGACAGCCGAAACACCATATATTTT.